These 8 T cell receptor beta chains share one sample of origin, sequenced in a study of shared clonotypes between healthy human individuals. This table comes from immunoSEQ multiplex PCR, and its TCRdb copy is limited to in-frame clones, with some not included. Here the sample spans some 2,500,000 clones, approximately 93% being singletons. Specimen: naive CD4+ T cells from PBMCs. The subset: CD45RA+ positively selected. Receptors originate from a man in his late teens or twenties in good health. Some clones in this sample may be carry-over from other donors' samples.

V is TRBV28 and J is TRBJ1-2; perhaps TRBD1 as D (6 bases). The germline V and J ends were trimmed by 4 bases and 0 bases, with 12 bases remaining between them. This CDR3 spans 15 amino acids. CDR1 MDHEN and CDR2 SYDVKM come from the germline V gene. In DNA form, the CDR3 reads TGTGCCAGCAGTTCCGTAGGGGGAGCTAACTATGGCTACACCTTC. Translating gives CASSSVGGANYGYTF.

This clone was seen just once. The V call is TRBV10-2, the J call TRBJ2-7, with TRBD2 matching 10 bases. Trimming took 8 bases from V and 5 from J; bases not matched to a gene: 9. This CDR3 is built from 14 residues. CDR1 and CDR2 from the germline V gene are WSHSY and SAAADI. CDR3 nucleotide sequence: TGCGCCAGCCTGGGGTCTAGCGGGAGCGACGAGCAGTACTTC. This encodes CASLGSSGSDEQYF.

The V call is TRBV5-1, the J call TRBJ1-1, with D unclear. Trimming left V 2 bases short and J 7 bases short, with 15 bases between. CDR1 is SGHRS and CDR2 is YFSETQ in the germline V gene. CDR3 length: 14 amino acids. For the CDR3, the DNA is TGCGCCAGCAGCTTCGACATCCCGCGGAATGAAGCTTTCTTT. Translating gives CASSFDIPRNEAFF. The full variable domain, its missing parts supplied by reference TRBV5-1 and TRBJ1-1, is KAGVTQTPRYLIKTRGQQVTLSCSPISGHRSVSWYQQTPGQGLQFLFEYFSETQRNKGNFPGRFSGRQFSNSRSEMNVSTLELGDSALYLCASSFDIPRNEAFFGQGTRLTVV.

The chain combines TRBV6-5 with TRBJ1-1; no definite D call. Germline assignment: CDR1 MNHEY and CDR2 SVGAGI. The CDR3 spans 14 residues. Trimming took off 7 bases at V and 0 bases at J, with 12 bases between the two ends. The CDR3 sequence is CASIGRGLNTEAFF. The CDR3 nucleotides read TGTGCCAGCATTGGTCGCGGTTTGAACACTGAAGCTTTCTTT.

For the CDR3, the DNA is TGTGCCAGCGGGGGACAGGGAATCGCTGGAAACACCATATATTTT. As protein: CASGGQGIAGNTIYF. The V and J genes are TRBV6-1 and TRBJ1-3; 9 positions agree with TRBD1. J lost 2 bases, V lost 8 bases, and 7 bases had no gene match. From germline, CDR1 is MNHNS and CDR2 SASEGT. CDR3 length: 15 amino acids.

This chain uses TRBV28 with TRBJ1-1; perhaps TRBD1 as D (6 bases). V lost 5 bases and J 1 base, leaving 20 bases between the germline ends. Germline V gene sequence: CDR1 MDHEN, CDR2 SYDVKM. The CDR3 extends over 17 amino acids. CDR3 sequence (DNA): TGTGCCAGCAGTCCCTCCGGGACAAGCAAGAGGAACACTGAAGCTTTCTTT. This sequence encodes CASSPSGTSKRNTEAFF.

The CDR3 sequence is CAWSVLPGQSRNEKLFF. The CDR3 DNA follows: TGTGCCTGGAGTGTACTCCCCGGACAGAGCCGTAATGAAAAACTGTTTTTT. V usage is TRBV30 and J usage is TRBJ1-4, with D perhaps TRBD1 (6 bases). Germline lookup yields CDR1 GTSNPN and CDR2 SVGIG (reference sequence). The CDR3 length is 17 residues. The V end lost 0 bases, the J end lost 4 bases, and 18 bases lay between the germline ends.

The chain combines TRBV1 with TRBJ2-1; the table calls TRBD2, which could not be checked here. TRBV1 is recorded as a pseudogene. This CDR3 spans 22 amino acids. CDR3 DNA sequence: TGCACCAGCAGCCAAGATTCCCCCGGACTAGCGGGAGGCCTAAGCTCCTACAATGAGCAGTTCTTC. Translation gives CTSSQDSPGLAGGLSSYNEQFF.